This TCR beta chain was documented in a study of T cells in Graves' hyperthyroidism and ophthalmopathy. Findings and caveats of the study: Most expanded thyroid clonotypes above 0.001 also appeared in blood.

There are many counts of this clonotype. Antigen specificity is unknown. Researchers took RNA transcripts and amplified the TCR beta CDR3 regions from them. A first-round RT-PCR of the TCR CDR3 used the HTBI primer set. TCRdb re-analysed the multiplex PCR reads in MiXCR, keeping a single row per CDR3 protein. The table lists 700,000 to 850,000 distinct CDR3 sequences, just over 35% of them singletons. For Graves' hyperthyroidism to be stable, ophthalmopathy could not progress within 18 months. Participants, patients aged 18 to 65, had newly diagnosed hyperthyroidism with a duration under 2 months. The diagnoses drew upon clinical symptoms, serum thyroxine and TRAb, thyroid ultrasound and orbital computed tomography. V shed 6 bases and J shed 3 bases, with 14 bases lying between them. The CDR3 sequence is 14 residues long. In germline, CDR1 is WNHNN, CDR2 SYGVQD (reference sequence).

The chain carries TRBV10-1 and TRBJ2-5, with D perhaps assigned TRBD1 or TRBD2 (6 bases each). The clonotype comes from a woman in her thirties or forties with Graves' hyperthyroidism. Sequenced material: blood. CDR3 sequence: CASSPAGEEETQYF. CDR3 DNA sequence: TGCGCCAGCAGCCCCGCAGGGGAGGAAGAGACCCAGTACTTC.